Described below is a single T cell receptor (beta chain) sequence and its context. This record comes from a study of blood T cell repertoires in COVID-19. The table came from immunoSEQ multiplex PCR; TCRdb's copy has only in-frame clones and leaves some out. Of under 350,000 clones in the sample, roughly 89% were seen once. This TCR was sampled from a man between 40 and 49 years old with acute or convalescent COVID-19. Sample: peripheral blood.

CDR3 in DNA: TGTGCCAGCAGTGAAAGGGGACAGCCGAACTATGGCTACACCTTC. Protein sequence: CASSERGQPNYGYTF. This chain connects TRBV2 to TRBJ1-2; 7 bases are shared with TRBD1. The CDR3 spans 15 residues. V was pared by 2 bases and J by 2 bases, with 5 bases of the junction left unmatched. CDR1 is SNHLY and CDR2 is FYNNEI in the germline V gene.